There are many counts of the clone carrying this T cell receptor (beta chain). Its antigen is still unknown. This sample stems from a study of T cell repertoires in cytomegalovirus infection. Study results and caveats: Cumulative frequency (of public TCR beta family members) identified carriers of CMV plus the relevant HLA.

The germline gives CDR1 SGHDN, CDR2 FVKESK. The CDR3 covers 16 residues. Trimming removed 5 bases from V and 9 bases from J, with 23 bases in between. TCRdb reprocessed the reads with MiXCR, giving one entry per CDR3 protein. Of more than 400,000 distinct CDR3 sequences listed, 26% are singletons. The TCR sequence derives from a human donor in good health (CMV status not recorded). Some clones in this sample may be carry-over from other donors' samples. The chain joins TRBV14 to TRBJ2-1, with D tentatively TRBD2 (6 bases). Sequences were obtained from PBMCs. This CDR3 reads CASSLGPGLLPGEQFF. The CDR3 bases are TGTGCCAGCAGCTTGGGCCCGGGACTCCTACCCGGTGAGCAGTTCTTC. The whole variable domain, remainder taken from reference TRBV14 and TRBJ2-1, is EAGVTQFPSHSVIEKGQTVTLRCDPISGHDNLYWYRRVMGKEIKFLLHFVKESKQDESGMPNNRFLAERTGGTYSTLKVQPAELEDSGVYFCASSLGPGLLPGEQFFGPGTRLTVL.